What follows are 21 T cell receptor beta chains derived from one specimen sequenced in a study of blood T cells in healthy people across ages. The second PCR ran roughly 6 to 11 cycles with a sample-barcoded 5' primer and J-beta primers. TCRdb used MiXCR to reprocess the 5' RACE reads, holding one entry per CDR3 protein. Among hundreds of thousands of distinct CDR3 sequences listed, 32% were seen once. The source material was blood. The receptor set was obtained from a woman aged 80 or over in good health.

In this sample, this clonotype turned up a few times. This may stem from a read error, because a much larger clone lies one nucleotide away. The V gene is TRBV12-3 or TRBV12-4, the J gene TRBJ2-1; D remains unclear. The ends were cut back, 1 base at V and 9 bases at J, with 4 bases in the middle. This CDR3 has 11 amino acids. CDR3 DNA: TGTGCCAGCAGTTTAGGGGTTGAGCAGTTCTTC. This encodes CASSLGVEQFF.

The chain's CDR3 is CSVELSGTYGYTF. DNA of the CDR3: TGCAGCGTTGAACTGTCAGGGACCTATGGCTACACCTTC. The chain employs TRBV29-1 and TRBJ1-2, with D perhaps TRBD1 (5 bases). Germline CDR1 SQVTM, CDR2 ANQGSEA. Deletions cut 2 bases from V and 4 bases from J, with 11 bases between. This CDR3 contains 13 residues. Full variable domain (missing parts from reference TRBV29-1 and TRBJ1-2): SAVISQKPSRDICQRGTSLTIQCQVDSQVTMMFWYRQQPGQSLTLIATANQGSEATYESGFVIDKFPISRPNLTFSTLTVSNMSPEDSSIYLCSVELSGTYGYTFGSGTRLTVV.

This clonotype came up many times. V gene TRBV2 combines with J gene TRBJ2-7; a weak D match, TRBD1 (6 bases). V lost 3 bases to trimming and J lost 3 bases, with 9 bases between them. This CDR3 comprises 13 residues. Per germline, CDR1 SNHLY and CDR2 FYNNEI. The CDR3 here is CASSEGQLYEQYF. CDR3 nucleotides: TGTGCCAGCAGTGAGGGACAACTCTACGAGCAGTACTTC. The whole variable domain, remainder taken from reference TRBV2 and TRBJ2-7, is EPEVTQTPSHQVTQMGQEVILRCVPISNHLYFYWYRQILGQKVEFLVSFYNNEISEKSEIFDDQFSVERPDGSNFTLKIRSTKLEDSAMYFCASSEGQLYEQYFGPGTRLTVT.

The table lists this clonotype with many counts. The chain couples TRBV7-2 to TRBJ2-3; D is possibly TRBD1 or TRBD2 (6 bases each). The CDR3 loop spans 18 amino acids. Trimming cost V 6 bases and J 1 base, with 23 bases left between them. The germline V gene has CDR1 SGHTA and CDR2 FQGNSA. CDR3 nucleotide sequence: TGTGCCAGCAGTGGGGAGGTGGGGGCAGGAGCCCGCACAGATACGCAGTATTTT. Translation: CASSGEVGAGARTDTQYF. The complete variable domain, with remaining parts taken from reference TRBV7-2 and TRBJ2-3, reads GAGVSQSPSNKVTEKGKDVELRCDPISGHTALYWYRQSLGQGLEFLIYFQGNSAPDKSGLPSDRFSAERTGGSVSTLTIQRTQQEDSAVYLCASSGEVGAGARTDTQYFGPGTRLTVL.

The sample holds a few counts of this clonotype. The chain couples TRBV19 to TRBJ2-5; D is unclear. CDR3 length: 15 amino acids. Trimming pared 1 base from V and 5 bases from J, leaving 14 bases between. Germline CDR1 and CDR2: LNHDA and SQIVND (reference sequence). The CDR3 nucleotides are TGTGCCAGTAGTATAGGGCGGATTCGTAGGGAGACCCAGTACTTC. Its protein is CASSIGRIRRETQYF.

CDR3 sequence: CATSREAPGVGDTQYF. CDR3 coding DNA: TGTGCCACCAGCAGAGAGGCCCCGGGGGTTGGAGATACGCAGTATTTT. V and J are TRBV15 and TRBJ2-3, with D perhaps matching TRBD2 (6 bases). V was pared by 0 bases and J by 5 bases, with 15 bases between. Germline V lookup: CDR1 LNHNV, CDR2 YYDKDF (reference sequence). CDR3 length equals 16 residues.

This clonotype was seen many times. The chain is built from TRBV12-3 or TRBV12-4 and TRBJ1-1, with no clear D. The CDR3 is made up of 14 amino acids. V was trimmed by 6 bases and J by 3 bases, leaving 14 bases between them. CDR3 sequence reads: CASRSGGMDTEAFF. The CDR3 DNA follows: TGTGCCAGCAGATCAGGAGGGATGGACACTGAAGCTTTCTTT.

The rearrangement links TRBV11-2 to TRBJ1-4; D gene uncertain. Germline V gene lookup returns CDR1 SGHAT and CDR2 FQNNGV. V was cut by 0 bases and J by 8 bases, with 7 bases left in between. The CDR3 has 13 residues. CDR3 sequence reads: CASSLEIGEKLFF. The CDR3 DNA follows: TGTGCCAGCAGCTTAGAGATCGGGGAAAAACTGTTTTTT.

This clonotype came up many times. V gene TRBV7-9 combines with J gene TRBJ2-1; D possibly corresponds to TRBD2 (6 bases). CDR3 size: 14 residues. Deletions cut 2 bases from V and 5 bases from J, with 10 bases between. Germline V gene data show CDR1 as SEHNR and CDR2 as FQNEAQ (reference sequence). Here the CDR3 reads CASSLRRADNEQFF. As DNA, the CDR3 is TGTGCCAGCAGCTTAAGGAGGGCTGACAATGAGCAGTTCTTC.

The chain is built from TRBV30 and TRBJ1-1, with D perhaps matching TRBD1 (5 bases). The CDR3 runs to 14 residues. Deletions cut 2 bases from V and 4 bases from J, with 14 bases between. Germline lookup yields CDR1 GTSNPN and CDR2 SVGIG (reference sequence). The chain's CDR3 is CAWSQGSFSTEAFF. DNA for the CDR3: TGTGCCTGGAGTCAGGGCAGCTTTAGCACTGAAGCTTTCTTT.

The table lists this clonotype with many counts. The chain links TRBV7-3 to TRBJ1-6; D is ambiguous. Trimming took 5 bases from V and 9 from J, leaving 11 bases between them. CDR1 and CDR2 (germline): SGHTA, FQGTGA. The CDR3 is 13 residues long. In DNA, the CDR3 is TGTGCCAGCAGCCCCAACCGGGTTTCACCCCTCCACTTT. This sequence encodes CASSPNRVSPLHF. Filled out from reference TRBV7-3 and TRBJ1-6, the complete variable domain reads GAGVSQTPSNKVTEKGKYVELRCDPISGHTALYWYRQSLGQGPEFLIYFQGTGAADDSGLPNDRFFAVRPEGSVSTLKIQRTERGDSAVYLCASSPNRVSPLHFGNGTRLTVT.

In this sample, this clonotype turned up many times. The chain employs TRBV2 and TRBJ1-1; a possible D gene is TRBD1 (5 bases). This CDR3 contains 15 residues. Germline CDR1 SNHLY, CDR2 FYNNEI. V was shortened by 2 bases and J by 0 bases, with 10 bases between the two germline ends. CDR3 bases: TGTGCCAGCAGTGAAATGGGACGCATGAACACTGAAGCTTTCTTT. It encodes CASSEMGRMNTEAFF.

About this clonotype: A much bigger clone sits one base away, suggesting this may be a read error. The chain joins TRBV20-1 to TRBJ2-3; D tentatively fits TRBD1 or TRBD2 (6 bases each). The CDR3 has 17 amino acids. Trimming cost V 0 bases and J 1 base, with 17 bases left between them. Germline CDR1 and CDR2: DFQATT and SNEGSKA (reference sequence). The CDR3 coding sequence is TGCAGTGCTAGAGATCGTCCGGGGGCGATGGGCACAGATACGCAGTATTTT. It codes for CSARDRPGAMGTDTQYF.

This clonotype showed up many times. This chain links TRBV5-1 with TRBJ2-3, with 12 bases matching TRBD1. The CDR3 consists of 20 residues. CDR1 SGHRS and CDR2 YFSETQ come from the germline V gene. After removal of 0 bases from V and 0 bases from J, the junction contained 11 bases not matched to a gene. In nucleotides, the CDR3 is TGCGCCAGCAGCTTGGTCGGGACAGGGGGCGATTTGCAAAGCACAGATACGCAGTATTTT. It codes for CASSLVGTGGDLQSTDTQYF.

This clonotype was observed once. The chain is built from TRBV20-1 and TRBJ2-1, with a possible D match to TRBD2 (6 bases). Per the germline V gene, CDR1 is DFQATT and CDR2 is SNEGSKA (reference sequence). CDR3 length equals 18 residues. V lost 0 bases and J lost 2, with 20 bases in between. CDR3: CSARESFSGVITYNEQFF. In DNA, the CDR3 is TGCAGTGCTAGAGAAAGTTTTTCGGGGGTAATAACCTACAATGAGCAGTTCTTC.

In this sample, this clonotype turned up a few times. A much larger clone differs by one base, so this may be a read error. The chain uses TRBV4-1 and TRBJ2-6, with a possible D match to TRBD2 (5 bases). The CDR3 loop spans 16 amino acids. V lost 0 bases and J lost 0, with 6 bases in between. Germline lookup yields CDR1 MGHRA and CDR2 YSYEKL. In nucleotides, the CDR3 is TGCGCCAGCAGCCAAGATCGGGGCTCTGGGGCCAACGTCCTGACTTTC. Amino acid sequence: CASSQDRGSGANVLTF.

This clonotype was found many times. This chain connects TRBV20-1 to TRBJ2-3; 9 nucleotides match TRBD1. CDR3 length equals 16 residues. Germline V CDR1 and CDR2: DFQATT, SNEGSKA (reference sequence). V lost 6 bases to trimming and J lost 4 bases; unmatched junction nucleotides: 14. This CDR3 reads CSAKISGTGIADTQYF. DNA for the CDR3: TGCAGTGCAAAGATCTCCGGGACAGGGATAGCAGATACGCAGTATTTT.

This chain links TRBV6-1 with TRBJ2-1; D may be TRBD1 (5 bases). Trimming pared 2 bases from V and 4 bases from J, leaving 15 bases between. The CDR3 is made up of 16 amino acids. CDR1 and CDR2 (germline): MNHNS, SASEGT. The CDR3 reads CASSERWQGFYNEQFF. Written as DNA, the CDR3 is TGTGCCAGCAGTGAAAGGTGGCAGGGATTTTACAATGAGCAGTTCTTC.

The sample holds many counts of this clonotype. The V and J genes are TRBV7-7 and TRBJ2-5; the D gene is possibly TRBD2 (5 bases). V lost 0 bases to trimming and J lost 1 base, with 9 bases between them. The germline V gene encodes CDR1 SSHAT and CDR2 FNYEAQ (reference sequence). The CDR3 consists of 15 residues. The CDR3 here is CASSLAAGIQETQYF. In nucleotides, the CDR3 is TGTGCCAGCAGCTTAGCAGCCGGGATCCAAGAGACCCAGTACTTC.

This clonotype appeared many times. J is TRBJ2-5 and V is TRBV2; D may be TRBD1 (5 bases). CDR1 is SNHLY, CDR2 FYNNEI, per germline. Trimming shortened V by 4 bases and J by 1 base, and 10 bases separated the two germline ends. This CDR3 is 14 amino acids long. CDR3 bases: TGTGCCAGCAGTGTGGGGCCTTTCCAAGAGACCCAGTACTTC. The encoded protein is CASSVGPFQETQYF.

The V gene is TRBV3-1, the J gene TRBJ2-1; 8 positions match TRBD2. Germline V gives CDR1 LGHDT, CDR2 YNNKEL (reference sequence). The CDR3 consists of 12 residues. V dropped 6 bases and J dropped 10; count of bases not matched to a gene: 5. The CDR3 sequence is CASSPSGPEQFF. The DNA of the CDR3 is TGTGCCAGCAGTCCTAGCGGGCCCGAGCAGTTCTTC.